The present T cell receptor beta chain was sequenced within a study of OX40 agonist ivuxolimab in advanced cancers. Study context: It was ivuxolimab, an agonistic anti-OX40 (CD134) antibody, that patients were treated with. Prior anti-PD-1, anti-PD-L1 or anti-CTLA-4 therapy was allowed; 40% had some. Of the patients, three showed partial responses, one with hepatocellular carcinoma and two with cutaneous melanoma.

Trimming cost V 0 bases and J 7 bases; bases outside gene matches: 5. This CDR3 region has 15 residues. CDR1 MNHNY and CDR2 SVGAGI come from the germline V gene (reference sequence). This clone has only a few counts. Clones were read by immunoSEQ multiplex PCR, and TCRdb kept only the in-frame ones, dropping some. Counted here are 55,000 to 75,000 clones, roughly four fifths occurring once; the ten biggest clones make up less than 1.2%. The source was CD4+ or CD8+ T cells sorted from blood, collected in a trial of the OX40 agonist ivuxolimab. The chain has TRBV6-6 and TRBJ2-7; 11 nucleotides agree with TRBD2. The clonotype comes from an adult with an advanced solid tumor such as melanoma, head and neck, liver or kidney cancer. In DNA form, the CDR3 reads TGTGCCAGCAGTTACTCGTTAGCGGGGGGGCAAGAGCAGTACTTC. It specifies CASSYSLAGGQEQYF.